This T cell receptor beta chain is drawn from a study of cytomegalovirus exposure and HLA in healthy donors. Overall study context: From 170 million or so T cells, an earlier analysis saw 100 million to 140 million unique TCR beta sequences. Study observations and caveats: Sequencing depth roughly uniform across donors was assumed in presence/absence analyses. Later, TCR association rates were found to vary by HLA locus, highest for DRB1 and lowest for HLA-C.

About this clone: Its cognate antigen is unknown.

PCR employed 60 Vbeta and 13 Jbeta primers. Sequencing used immunoSEQ multiplex PCR; TCRdb keeps in-frame clones, though not all of them. The sample lists roughly 120,000 clones, around 85% occurring once. Sequenced input: PBMCs. The receptor comes from a man aged 35 to 55 in good health and CMV-seronegative.

CDR3: CASRRGVGLETQYF. CDR3 DNA sequence: TGTGCCAGCAGGCGGGGGGTCGGACTCGAGACCCAGTACTTC. The chain uses TRBV9 and TRBJ2-5; TRBD2 matches 8 bases. Germline CDR1 is SGDLS and CDR2 is YYNGEE. The CDR3 length is 14 residues. With 5 bases clipped from V and 5 bases from J, the junction kept 8 bases outside the gene matches.